The clone carrying this T cell receptor (beta chain) has a handful of counts. Amplification of TCR beta CDR3 regions used RNA transcripts. RT-PCR with HTBI primers came first, then second-round multiplex PCR. TCRdb used MiXCR to reprocess the multiplex PCR reads, holding one entry per CDR3 protein. This table has about 220,000 distinct CDR3 sequences, 20% to 25% appearing once. Presentation of ophthalmopathy in the donors involved moderate-to-severe activity, CAS ≥3, NOSPECS ≥4 and a duration under 3 months. Researchers turned away patients with other autoimmune diseases, uncontrolled infections, pregnancy or lactation. This entry comes from a study of Graves' ophthalmopathy and Graves' hyperthyroidism. The CDR3 is 14 residues long. Trimming removed 6 bases at V and 0 bases at J, with 15 bases between. Per the germline V gene, CDR1 is DFQATT and CDR2 is SNEGSKA (reference sequence).

The chain joins TRBV20-1 to TRBJ2-7, with D perhaps matching TRBD2 (6 bases). The origin of this receptor is a woman aged 50 to 60 with Graves' ophthalmopathy. Sequenced sample: peripheral blood. CDR3 sequence: CSAAGTSSSYEQYF. CDR3 coding DNA: TGCAGTGCGGCCGGGACTTCCAGCTCCTACGAGCAGTACTTC.